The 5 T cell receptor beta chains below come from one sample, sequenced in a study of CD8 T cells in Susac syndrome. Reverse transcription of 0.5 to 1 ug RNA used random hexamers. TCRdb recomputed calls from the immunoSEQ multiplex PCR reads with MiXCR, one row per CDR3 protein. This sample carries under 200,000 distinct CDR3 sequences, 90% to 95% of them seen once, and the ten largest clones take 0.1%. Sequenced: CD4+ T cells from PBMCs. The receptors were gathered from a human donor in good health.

Here the CDR3 DNA reads TGTGCCAGCTCCAGCACTGGACAGGGATATACAGATACGCAGTATTTT. Translated: CASSSTGQGYTDTQYF. This chain links TRBV4-2 with TRBJ2-3, with 8 bases identical to TRBD1. CDR1 is LGHNA and CDR2 is YNFKEQ in the germline V gene. This CDR3 is 16 amino acids long. V trimming: 8 bases; J trimming: 3 bases; junction bases outside the gene matches: 13.

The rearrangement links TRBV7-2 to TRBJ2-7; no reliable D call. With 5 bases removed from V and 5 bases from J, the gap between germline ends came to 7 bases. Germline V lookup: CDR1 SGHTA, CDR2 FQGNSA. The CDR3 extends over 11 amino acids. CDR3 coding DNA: TGTGCCAGCAGCCCCTATCACGAGCAGTACTTC. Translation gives CASSPYHEQYF.

This chain's CDR3 is CATSRDRGSSGNTIYF. CDR3 in DNA: TGTGCCACCAGCAGAGATCGGGGAAGCTCTGGAAACACCATATATTTT. The chain employs TRBV15 and TRBJ1-3; D is ambiguous. Germline-derived CDR1 and CDR2 are LNHNV and YYDKDF (reference sequence). This CDR3 spans 16 amino acids. V dropped 0 bases and J dropped 0 bases, with 9 bases sitting between them.

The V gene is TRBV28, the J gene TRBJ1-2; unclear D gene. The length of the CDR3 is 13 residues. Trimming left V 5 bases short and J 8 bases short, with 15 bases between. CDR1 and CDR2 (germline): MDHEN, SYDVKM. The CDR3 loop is CASSPRLRSGYTF. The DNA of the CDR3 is TGTGCCAGCAGTCCTCGGCTCAGGTCGGGCTACACCTTC.

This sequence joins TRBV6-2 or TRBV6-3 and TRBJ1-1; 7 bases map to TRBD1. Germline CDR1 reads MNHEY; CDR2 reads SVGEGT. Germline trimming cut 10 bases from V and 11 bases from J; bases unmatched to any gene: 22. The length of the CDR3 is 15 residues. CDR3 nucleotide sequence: TGTGCCACCTCCGCCCCGGACAGGAACTCTATTTGGGCTTTCTTT. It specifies CATSAPDRNSIWAFF.